One and the same sample provided the 23 T cell receptor beta chains below, sequenced in a study of blood T cell repertoires in COVID-19. Using immunoSEQ multiplex PCR, the repertoire was profiled, and TCRdb retains in-frame clones only, with some absent. This sample yields about 280,000 clones, of which 65% to 90% are seen a single time; 4.5% to 6% belongs to the top ten. Sequencing used peripheral blood. All receptors derive from a man aged 45 to 65 with active or convalescent COVID-19.

V and J are TRBV7-3 and TRBJ2-3; tentatively, D is TRBD1 (5 bases). The CDR3 is made up of 13 amino acids. V was pared by 2 bases and J by 4 bases, with 7 bases between. Germline lookup yields CDR1 SGHTA and CDR2 FQGTGA. In DNA form, the CDR3 reads TGTGCCAGCAGCTTAGACAGACCAGATACGCAGTATTTT. The encoded protein is CASSLDRPDTQYF.

The rearrangement links TRBV6-1 to TRBJ1-2, with D tentatively TRBD1 (5 bases). The CDR3 is 14 residues long. V lost 2 bases to trimming and J lost 3 bases, with 10 bases between them. Germline V lookup: CDR1 MNHNS, CDR2 SASEGT. CDR3 nucleotides: TGTGCCAGCAGTGAACCCGCAGGGTACTATGGCTACACCTTC. This gives the protein CASSEPAGYYGYTF.

The V call is TRBV28, the J call TRBJ1-5; perhaps TRBD1 as D (6 bases). The CDR3 sequence is 15 residues long. V was trimmed by 2 bases and J by 3 bases, leaving 11 bases between them. The V gene's germline CDR1 is MDHEN and CDR2 SYDVKM. The CDR3 loop reads CASSLPTGLNQPQHF. DNA of the CDR3: TGTGCCAGCAGTTTACCTACAGGGCTCAATCAGCCCCAGCATTTT.

CDR3 sequence reads: CASSYGFAGSYNEQFF. CDR3 sequence (DNA): TGTGCCAGCAGTTACGGGTTTGCAGGCTCCTACAATGAGCAGTTCTTC. The chain has TRBV6-5 and TRBJ2-1; D is undetermined. The germline V and J ends were trimmed by 2 bases and 0 bases, with 11 bases remaining between them. There are 16 residues in the CDR3. Per germline, CDR1 MNHEY and CDR2 SVGAGI.

The V call is TRBV5-8, the J call TRBJ1-1, with D possibly being TRBD1 (5 bases). The CDR3 has 14 amino acids. In germline, CDR1 is SGHTS, CDR2 YDEGEE. In DNA form, the CDR3 reads TGTGCAACCCTAATGGGGGGTCCTGGCGGTGAAGCTTTCTTT. Translation gives CATLMGGPGGEAFF.

The chain uses TRBV6-5 and TRBJ2-1, with D possibly TRBD1 on 6 matching bases. The germline V gene encodes CDR1 MNHEY and CDR2 SVGAGI. Trimming took off 7 bases at V and 3 bases at J, with 10 bases between the two ends. This CDR3 has 13 amino acids. CDR3 amino acids: CASNIQGYNEQFF. The CDR3 region has the DNA TGTGCCAGCAATATACAGGGCTACAATGAGCAGTTCTTC.

This clone was counted a single time. J is TRBJ1-6 and V is TRBV2; 9 nucleotides align to TRBD1. Germline V gives CDR1 SNHLY, CDR2 FYNNEI. This CDR3 spans 14 amino acids. J gave up 9 bases and V 6 bases, and 6 bases lay outside the gene matches. The chain's CDR3 is CASRQGQGTSPLHF. The CDR3, as DNA: TGTGCCAGCAGACAAGGACAGGGGACTTCACCCCTCCACTTT. Using reference TRBV2 and TRBJ1-6 for the parts outside the CDR3, the full variable domain is EPEVTQTPSHQVTQMGQEVILRCVPISNHLYFYWYRQILGQKVEFLVSFYNNEISEKSEIFDDQFSVERPDGSNFTLKIRSTKLEDSAMYFCASRQGQGTSPLHFGNGTRLTVT.

A single count supports this clone. V is TRBV18 and J is TRBJ1-2; TRBD1 might be the D (5 bases). Germline loops: CDR1 KGHSH, CDR2 LQKENI. V was shortened by 4 bases and J by 5 bases, with 11 bases between the two germline ends. The CDR3 is 13 amino acids. The CDR3 here is CASSQGRRYGYTF. The CDR3 nucleotides are TGTGCCAGCTCACAGGGGCGCAGGTATGGCTACACCTTC.

This clone was observed once. J is TRBJ2-4 and V is TRBV2; D is perhaps TRBD1 (6 bases). Between the trimmed V and J ends, which lost 6 bases and 10 bases, there was a span of 31 bases. The CDR3 covers 18 residues. Germline CDR1 reads SNHLY; CDR2 reads FYNNEI. The CDR3 reads CASRPTGKVDQLRGIQYF. CDR3 nucleotide sequence: TGTGCCAGCAGGCCAACAGGGAAGGTGGATCAACTTCGGGGAATTCAGTACTTC.

The rearrangement links TRBV3-1 (or the pseudogene TRBV3-2) to TRBJ2-7; 10 nucleotides agree with TRBD2. J lost 0 bases, V lost 3 bases, and 8 bases had no gene match. The CDR3 spans 17 residues. Germline loops: CDR1 LGHDT, CDR2 YNNKEL (reference sequence). The CDR3 nucleotides are TGTGCCAGCAGCCACGGACTAGCGGAGACTACCTCCTACGAGCAGTACTTC. Translating it yields CASSHGLAETTSYEQYF.

The chain is built from TRBV5-8 and TRBJ2-3, with D possibly matching TRBD1 (6 bases). Germline V lookup: CDR1 SGHTS, CDR2 YDEGEE. V was clipped by 0 bases and J by 1 base, with 15 bases between them. The CDR3 totals 17 residues. The chain's CDR3 is CASSLGSGQSRTDTQYF. CDR3 DNA sequence: TGTGCCAGCAGCTTGGGTTCGGGACAATCTCGCACAGATACGCAGTATTTT.

This CDR3 is CASSEYWAQGNEKLFF. In DNA, the CDR3 is TGTGCCAGCAGTGAATATTGGGCACAGGGGAATGAAAAACTGTTTTTT. The chain is built from TRBV6-1 and TRBJ1-4; TRBD1 matches at 7 bases. The CDR3 has 16 residues. The V gene's germline CDR1 is MNHNS and CDR2 SASEGT. Trimming removed 2 bases from V and 5 bases from J; junction bases left unmatched: 8.

The chain links TRBV4-2 to TRBJ2-7; TRBD2 is a possible D gene (7 bases). The germline gives CDR1 LGHNA, CDR2 YNFKEQ. Trimming removed 0 bases at V and 6 bases at J, with 15 bases between. The CDR3 consists of 15 residues. The CDR3 bases are TGTGCCAGCAGCCAAGATGGAGGGGGGGCGTCCGAGCAGTACTTC. Its protein product is CASSQDGGGASEQYF.

The chain has TRBV27 and TRBJ2-1; no reliable D call. There are 13 residues in the CDR3. With 2 bases removed from V and 8 bases from J, the gap between germline ends came to 10 bases. Germline V gene lookup returns CDR1 MNHEY and CDR2 SMNVEV (reference sequence). The CDR3 spells CASSLNSGYEQFF. CDR3 nucleotide sequence: TGTGCCAGCAGTTTAAATAGTGGTTATGAGCAGTTCTTC.

V gene TRBV29-1 combines with J gene TRBJ2-2, with a tentative D call TRBD2 (6 bases). The CDR3 spans 10 residues. The germline V gene encodes CDR1 SQVTM and CDR2 ANQGSEA. V gave up 6 bases and J gave up 8 bases, with 7 bases separating them. The CDR3 loop reads CSVLAGELFF. In DNA, the CDR3 is TGCAGCGTCCTAGCGGGGGAGCTGTTTTTT.

The V call is TRBV11-3, the J call TRBJ2-1; D ambiguous. CDR3 size: 12 residues. In germline, CDR1 is SGHNT, CDR2 YENEEA. V lost 8 bases to trimming and J lost 5 bases, with 10 bases between them. The CDR3, as DNA: TGTGCCAGCTCTAGGAGTAACAATGAGCAGTTCTTC. It codes for CASSRSNNEQFF.

This clone was recorded once. The chain recombines TRBV27 with TRBJ1-1; D is possibly TRBD1 (6 bases). The length of the CDR3 is 17 residues. Germline loops: CDR1 MNHEY, CDR2 SMNVEV (reference sequence). V was clipped by 3 bases and J by 4 bases, with 21 bases between them. CDR3 DNA sequence: TGTGCCAGCAGTTTTTCCCACCTCTCACAGGGATCCACTGAAGCTTTCTTT. Encoded protein: CASSFSHLSQGSTEAFF.

This chain links TRBV20-1 with TRBJ1-2; D unclear. CDR1 DFQATT and CDR2 SNEGSKA come from the germline V gene (reference sequence). The CDR3 has 9 amino acids. With 6 bases removed from V and 7 bases from J, the gap between germline ends came to 6 bases. The CDR3 reads CSALPGYTF. DNA of the CDR3: TGCAGTGCCCTTCCTGGCTACACCTTC.

In its sample, this clone was seen a few times. The chain couples TRBV19 to TRBJ1-5, with D possibly TRBD1 on 5 matching bases. Germline V gives CDR1 LNHDA, CDR2 SQIVND (reference sequence). The CDR3 consists of 15 residues. V was clipped by 6 bases and J by 9 bases, with 21 bases between them. In DNA, the CDR3 is TGTGCCAGTAGAGGGGCGGCGGCGTCCCAAGGGCCCCAGCATTTT. It encodes CASRGAAASQGPQHF.

This clone was picked up one time. The CDR3 sequence: CASRAGAYNSYEQYF. Here the CDR3 DNA reads TGTGCCAGCAGGGCGGGGGCCTATAACTCCTACGAGCAGTACTTC. This chain uses TRBV2 with TRBJ2-7, with D possibly matching TRBD2 (7 bases). The CDR3 is 15 amino acids. The V end lost 6 bases, the J end lost 0 bases, and 15 bases lay between the germline ends. The V gene's germline CDR1 is SNHLY and CDR2 FYNNEI.

The rearrangement uses TRBV7-6 and TRBJ2-7, with D perhaps TRBD1 (8 bases). This CDR3 has 16 residues. Germline CDR1 reads SGHVS; CDR2 reads FNYEAQ. The germline V and J ends were trimmed by 1 base and 4 bases, with 17 bases remaining between them. CDR3: CASSLGTGRDVYEQYF. CDR3 DNA: TGTGCCAGCAGCTTAGGGACAGGGAGGGATGTTTACGAGCAGTACTTC.

The chain is built from TRBV3-1 (or the pseudogene TRBV3-2) and TRBJ1-3; 9 bases are shared with TRBD1. The germline V gene has CDR1 LGHDT and CDR2 YNNKEL (reference sequence). The CDR3 totals 16 residues. Trimming took 4 bases from V and 4 from J; bases not matched to a gene: 8. The CDR3, as DNA: TGTGCCAGCAGCCCCAAGGGACAGGGCGCAGGAAACACCATATATTTT. Protein: CASSPKGQGAGNTIYF.

V gene TRBV6-5 combines with J gene TRBJ1-2; a possible D gene is TRBD1 (6 bases). CDR1 and CDR2 (germline): MNHEY, SVGAGI. The V gene lost 7 bases and the J gene lost 3 bases, with 15 bases spanning the gap. CDR3 length: 14 amino acids. The CDR3 DNA is TGTGCCAGCACTAACTTACAGGGCTACTATGGCTACACCTTC. It specifies CASTNLQGYYGYTF.